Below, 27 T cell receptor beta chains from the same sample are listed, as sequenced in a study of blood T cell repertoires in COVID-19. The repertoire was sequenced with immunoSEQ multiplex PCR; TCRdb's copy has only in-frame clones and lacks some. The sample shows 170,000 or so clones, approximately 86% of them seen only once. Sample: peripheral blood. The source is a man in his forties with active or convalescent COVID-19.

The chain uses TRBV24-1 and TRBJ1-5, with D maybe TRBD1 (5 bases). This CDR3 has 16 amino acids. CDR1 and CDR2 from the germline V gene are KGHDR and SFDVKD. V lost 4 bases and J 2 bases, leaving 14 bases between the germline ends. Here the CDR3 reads CATSDSTVWGNQPQHF. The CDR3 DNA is TGTGCCACCAGTGACTCGACAGTCTGGGGCAATCAGCCCCAGCATTTT.

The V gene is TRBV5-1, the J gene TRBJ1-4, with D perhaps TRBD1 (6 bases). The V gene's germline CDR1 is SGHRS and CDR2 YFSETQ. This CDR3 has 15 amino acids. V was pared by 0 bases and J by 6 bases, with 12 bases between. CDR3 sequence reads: CASSLAEAGDEKLFF. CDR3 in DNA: TGCGCCAGCAGCTTGGCCGAGGCAGGGGATGAAAAACTGTTTTTT.

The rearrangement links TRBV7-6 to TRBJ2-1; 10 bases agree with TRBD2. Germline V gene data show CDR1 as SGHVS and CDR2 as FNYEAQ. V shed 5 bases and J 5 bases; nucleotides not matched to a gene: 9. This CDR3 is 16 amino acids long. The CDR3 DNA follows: TGTGCCAGCAGCCGCCCTGGTCTAGCGGGGGACAATGAGCAGTTCTTC. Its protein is CASSRPGLAGDNEQFF.

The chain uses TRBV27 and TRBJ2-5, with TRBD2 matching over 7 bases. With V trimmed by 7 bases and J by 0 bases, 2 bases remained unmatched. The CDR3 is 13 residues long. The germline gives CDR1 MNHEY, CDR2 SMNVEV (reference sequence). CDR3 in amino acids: CASMGGDQETQYF. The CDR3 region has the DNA TGTGCCAGCATGGGGGGGGACCAAGAGACCCAGTACTTC.

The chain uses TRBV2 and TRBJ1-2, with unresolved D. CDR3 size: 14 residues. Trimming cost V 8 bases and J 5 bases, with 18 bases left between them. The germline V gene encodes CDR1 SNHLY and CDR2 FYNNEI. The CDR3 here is CASDVGAGHYGYTF. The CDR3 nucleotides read TGTGCCAGCGACGTGGGCGCTGGGCATTATGGCTACACCTTC. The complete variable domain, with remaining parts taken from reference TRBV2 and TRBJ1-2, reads EPEVTQTPSHQVTQMGQEVILRCVPISNHLYFYWYRQILGQKVEFLVSFYNNEISEKSEIFDDQFSVERPDGSNFTLKIRSTKLEDSAMYFCASDVGAGHYGYTFGSGTRLTVV.

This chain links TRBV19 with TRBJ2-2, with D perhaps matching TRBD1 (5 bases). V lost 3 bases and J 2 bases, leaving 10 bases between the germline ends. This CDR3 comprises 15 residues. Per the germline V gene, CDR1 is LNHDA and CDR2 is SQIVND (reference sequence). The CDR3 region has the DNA TGTGCCAGTAGTATGGCAGGGCGAAACACCGGGGAGCTGTTTTTT. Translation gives CASSMAGRNTGELFF.

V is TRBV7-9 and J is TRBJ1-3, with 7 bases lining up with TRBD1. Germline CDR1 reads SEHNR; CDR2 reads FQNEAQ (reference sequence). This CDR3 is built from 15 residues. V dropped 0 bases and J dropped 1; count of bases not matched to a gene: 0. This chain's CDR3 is CASSLATGSGNTIYF. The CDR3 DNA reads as TGTGCCAGCAGCTTAGCGACAGGGTCTGGAAACACCATATATTTT.

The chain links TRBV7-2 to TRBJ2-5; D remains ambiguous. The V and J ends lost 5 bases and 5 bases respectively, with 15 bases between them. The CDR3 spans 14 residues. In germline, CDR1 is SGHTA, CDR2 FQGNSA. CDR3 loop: CASSPQTVAETQYF. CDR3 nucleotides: TGTGCCAGCAGCCCACAGACGGTGGCGGAGACCCAGTACTTC.

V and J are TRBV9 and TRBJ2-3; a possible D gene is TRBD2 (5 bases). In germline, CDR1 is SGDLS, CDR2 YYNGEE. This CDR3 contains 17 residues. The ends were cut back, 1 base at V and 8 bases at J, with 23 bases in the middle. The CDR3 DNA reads TGTGCCAGCAGCGTAAGCGAGACACCAATTTGGGCGGGTACGCAGTATTTT. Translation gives CASSVSETPIWAGTQYF.

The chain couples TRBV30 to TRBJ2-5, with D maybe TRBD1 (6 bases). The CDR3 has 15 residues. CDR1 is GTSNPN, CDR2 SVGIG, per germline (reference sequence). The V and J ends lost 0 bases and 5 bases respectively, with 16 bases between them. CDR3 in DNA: TGTGCCTGGAGTGTTGGGAACAGGGTGGCGGAGACCCAGTACTTC. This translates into CAWSVGNRVAETQYF. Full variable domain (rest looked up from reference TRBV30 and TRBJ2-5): SQTIHQWPATLVQPVGSPLSLECTVEGTSNPNLYWYRQAAGRGLQLLFYSVGIGQISSEVPQNLSASRPQDRQFILSSKKLLLSDSGFYLCAWSVGNRVAETQYFGPGTRLLVL.

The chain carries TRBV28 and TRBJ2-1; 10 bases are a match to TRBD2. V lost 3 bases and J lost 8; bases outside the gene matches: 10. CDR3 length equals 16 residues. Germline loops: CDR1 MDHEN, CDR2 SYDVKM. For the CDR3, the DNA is TGTGCCAGCAGTTTCCAGCGGGGGGGCGGGATGGATGAGCAGTTCTTC. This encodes CASSFQRGGGMDEQFF.

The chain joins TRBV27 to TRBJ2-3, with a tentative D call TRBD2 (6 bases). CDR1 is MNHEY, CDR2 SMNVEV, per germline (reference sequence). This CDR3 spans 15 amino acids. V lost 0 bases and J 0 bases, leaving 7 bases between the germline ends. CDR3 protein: CASSLSAGSTDTQYF. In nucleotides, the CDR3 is TGTGCCAGCAGTTTATCGGCGGGGAGCACAGATACGCAGTATTTT.

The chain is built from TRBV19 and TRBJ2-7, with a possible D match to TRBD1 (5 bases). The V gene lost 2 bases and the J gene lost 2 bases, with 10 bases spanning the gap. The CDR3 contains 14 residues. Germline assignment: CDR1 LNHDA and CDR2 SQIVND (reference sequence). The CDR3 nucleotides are TGTGCCAGTAGTATAAGGGCAGGGACCTACGAGCAGTACTTC. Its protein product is CASSIRAGTYEQYF.

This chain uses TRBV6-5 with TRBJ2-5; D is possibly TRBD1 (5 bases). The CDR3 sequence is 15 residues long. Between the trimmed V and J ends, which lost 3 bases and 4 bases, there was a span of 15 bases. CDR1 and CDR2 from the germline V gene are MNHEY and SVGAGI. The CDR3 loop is CASSYSDSRAETQYF. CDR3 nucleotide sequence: TGTGCCAGCAGTTATTCAGACAGTCGAGCAGAGACCCAGTACTTC.

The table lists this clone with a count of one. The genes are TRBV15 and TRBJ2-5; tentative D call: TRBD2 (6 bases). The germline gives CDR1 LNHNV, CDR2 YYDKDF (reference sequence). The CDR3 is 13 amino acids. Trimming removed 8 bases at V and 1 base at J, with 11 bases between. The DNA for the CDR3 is TGTGCCACCCTCCGGGGAGGCCAAGAGACCCAGTACTTC. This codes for CATLRGGQETQYF.

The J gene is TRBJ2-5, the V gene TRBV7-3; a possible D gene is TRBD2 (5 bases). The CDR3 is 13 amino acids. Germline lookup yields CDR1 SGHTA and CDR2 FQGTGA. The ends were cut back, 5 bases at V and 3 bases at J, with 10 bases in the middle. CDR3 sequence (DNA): TGTGCCAGCAGCCCGCTAGCTGAAGAGACCCAGTACTTC. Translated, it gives CASSPLAEETQYF.

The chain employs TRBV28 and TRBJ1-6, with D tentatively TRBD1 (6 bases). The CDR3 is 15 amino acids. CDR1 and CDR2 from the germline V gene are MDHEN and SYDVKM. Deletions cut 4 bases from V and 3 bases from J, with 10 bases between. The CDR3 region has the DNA TGTGCCAGCAGTTCGGAACAGGGCTATAATTCACCCCTCCACTTT. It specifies CASSSEQGYNSPLHF.

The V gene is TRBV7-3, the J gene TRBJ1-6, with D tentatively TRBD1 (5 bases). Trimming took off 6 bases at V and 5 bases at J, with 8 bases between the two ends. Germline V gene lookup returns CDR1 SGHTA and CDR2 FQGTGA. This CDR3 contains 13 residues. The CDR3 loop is CASSGGDNSPLHF. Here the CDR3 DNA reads TGTGCCAGCAGTGGGGGGGATAATTCACCCCTCCACTTT.

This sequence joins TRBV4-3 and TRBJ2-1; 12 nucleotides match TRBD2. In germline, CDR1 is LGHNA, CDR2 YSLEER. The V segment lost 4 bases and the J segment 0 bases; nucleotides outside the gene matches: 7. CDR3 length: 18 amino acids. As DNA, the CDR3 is TGCGCCAGCAGCCTCCGACTAGCGGGGGCCGGCTCCTACAATGAGCAGTTCTTC. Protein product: CASSLRLAGAGSYNEQFF.

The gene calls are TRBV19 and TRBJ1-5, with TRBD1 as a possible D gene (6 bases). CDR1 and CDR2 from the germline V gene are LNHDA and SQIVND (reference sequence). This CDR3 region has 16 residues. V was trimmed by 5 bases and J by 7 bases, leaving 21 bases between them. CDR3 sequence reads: CASSLTPGEGWQPQHF. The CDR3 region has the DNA TGTGCCAGTAGTCTCACCCCAGGGGAAGGATGGCAGCCCCAGCATTTT. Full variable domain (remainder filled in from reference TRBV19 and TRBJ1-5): DGGITQSPKYLFRKEGQNVTLSCEQNLNHDAMYWYRQDPGQGLRLIYYSQIVNDFQKGDIAEGYSVSREKKESFPLTVTSAQKNPTAFYLCASSLTPGEGWQPQHFGDGTRLSIL.

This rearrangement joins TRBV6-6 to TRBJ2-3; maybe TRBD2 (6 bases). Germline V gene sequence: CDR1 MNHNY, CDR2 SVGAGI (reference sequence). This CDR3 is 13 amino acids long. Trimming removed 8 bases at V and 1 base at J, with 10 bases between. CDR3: CASVWGGTDTQYF. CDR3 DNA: TGTGCCAGCGTCTGGGGGGGCACAGATACGCAGTATTTT.

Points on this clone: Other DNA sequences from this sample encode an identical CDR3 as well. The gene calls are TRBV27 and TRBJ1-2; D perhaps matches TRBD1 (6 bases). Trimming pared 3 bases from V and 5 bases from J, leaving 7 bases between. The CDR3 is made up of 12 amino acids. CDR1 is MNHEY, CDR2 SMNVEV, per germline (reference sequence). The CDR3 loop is CASSLQGYGYTF. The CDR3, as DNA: TGTGCCAGCAGTTTGCAGGGGTATGGCTACACCTTC.

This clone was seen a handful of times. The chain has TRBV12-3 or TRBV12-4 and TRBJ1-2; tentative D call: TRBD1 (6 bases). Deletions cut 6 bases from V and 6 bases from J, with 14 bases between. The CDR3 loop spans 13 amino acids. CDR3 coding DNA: TGTGCCAGCAGCTTACTCCAGGGGAATGGCTACACCTTC. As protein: CASSLLQGNGYTF.

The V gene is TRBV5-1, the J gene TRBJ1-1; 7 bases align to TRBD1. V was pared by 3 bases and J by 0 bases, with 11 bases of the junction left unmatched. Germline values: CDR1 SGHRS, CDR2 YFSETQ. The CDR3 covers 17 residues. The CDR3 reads CASSYETGTALNTEAFF. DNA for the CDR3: TGCGCCAGCAGCTACGAAACAGGGACAGCCTTGAACACTGAAGCTTTCTTT.

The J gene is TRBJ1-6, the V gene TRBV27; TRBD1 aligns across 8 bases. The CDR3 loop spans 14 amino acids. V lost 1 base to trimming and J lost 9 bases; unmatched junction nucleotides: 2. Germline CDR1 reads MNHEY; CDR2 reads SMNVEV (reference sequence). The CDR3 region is CASSLYRGSSPLHF. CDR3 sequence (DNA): TGTGCCAGCAGTTTATACAGGGGGAGTTCACCCCTCCACTTT.

CDR3 bases: TGTGCCACCAGCAGAGATCTGAGTCTCGGCGGGGAGCTGTTTTTT. It yields the protein CATSRDLSLGGELFF. The chain links TRBV15 to TRBJ2-2; D not certain. V lost 0 bases and J 7 bases, leaving 12 bases between the germline ends. This CDR3 has 15 residues. Germline CDR1 reads LNHNV; CDR2 reads YYDKDF (reference sequence).

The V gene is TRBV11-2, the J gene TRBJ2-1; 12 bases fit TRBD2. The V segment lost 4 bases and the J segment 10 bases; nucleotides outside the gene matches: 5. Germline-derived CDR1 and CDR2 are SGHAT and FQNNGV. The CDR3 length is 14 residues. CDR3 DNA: TGTGCCAGCAGCTCCGGACTAGCGGGGTGGGAGCAGTTCTTC. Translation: CASSSGLAGWEQFF.